This T cell receptor (beta chain) was found in a study of CD8 T cells in Susac syndrome. The CDR3 extends over 16 amino acids. Germline CDR1 and CDR2: LNHNV and YYDKDF (reference sequence). The V end lost 4 bases, the J end lost 4 bases, and 16 bases lay between the germline ends. RNA totalling about 0.45 to 1 ug underwent reverse transcription with random hexamers. TCRdb processed the immunoSEQ multiplex PCR reads anew with MiXCR; each CDR3 protein has one entry. The sample contains 50,000 to 55,000 distinct CDR3 sequences, 95% of which appear only once. The V call is TRBV15, the J call TRBJ2-2; D might be TRBD1 (6 bases). Sequenced sample: CD8+ T cells from PBMCs. This TCR came from a human donor with Susac syndrome. The CDR3 is CATSIDSGDFTGELFF. CDR3 coding DNA: TGTGCCACCAGCATTGATTCAGGGGATTTCACCGGGGAGCTGTTTTTT.